This T cell receptor (beta chain) appears in the sequencing data of a study of tumor-infiltrating lymphocytes in primary liver carcinoma (dated by TCRdb to about 2017). Context from the whole study: Between late 2015 and early 2016, 4 or 5 patients in China with histopathologically diagnosed primary liver carcinoma had surgical resection. Samples yielded roughly 3.5 to 7.13 million productive TCRbeta reads; read depth did not differ significantly between tissue types. TCRbeta repertoire sequencing covered 35 specimens from 5 patients: roughly 25 tumor regions, 5 adjacent noncancerous liver tissues and 5 peripheral blood samples. For each liver tumor, the study sampled five regions along with adjacent normal tissue and blood, and applied TCRbeta repertoire sequencing, expression microarrays and whole-exome sequencing. Of the five patients (three men and two women, aged 30 to 69 years), four had hepatocellular carcinoma and one had combined HCC and intrahepatic cholangiocarcinoma. The five patients had tumors of stage T1-T3 N0M0, with maximum diameters ranging from roughly 4.2 to 11 cm. High reproducibility was observed for the technical replicate repertoires, with mean shared-clone rates around 0.89 and correlation coefficients above 0.95. What the work shows at the level of the full study, not this receptor alone: Only 4 or 5 patients were included in the study, and the authors note that the findings should be validated in a larger study. Only the TCR beta chain was sequenced, so true repertoire diversity is likely underestimated because unpaired alpha chains were not captured. Bulk unsorted samples precluded comparing CD4+ and CD8+ T cell repertoires. A significantly larger repertoire fraction was made up by the top 250 clones in tumors than in blood (p = 0.039). Consistent with antigen-driven expansion, pairs of tumor regions showed higher repertoire overlap (mean roughly 36%) than either tumor-adjacent pairs (approximately 17%) or tumor-blood pairs (approximately 14%).

Using a constant-region primer and ProtoScript II reverse transcriptase, TCRbeta-specific cDNA was reverse-transcribed from 500 ng total RNA. TCRbeta libraries were built with three nested multiplex PCR rounds, a slightly modified ARM-PCR procedure. Multiplex TRBV1-TRBV30 forward primers and a Cbeta reverse primer were used in the first two PCR rounds, each of which was run for approximately 11 cycles. Sample barcodes and Illumina adapters were added in a final 25-cycle PCR using Deep VentR polymerase. Amplicons of 200-500 bp were gel-purified with a QIAquick gel extraction kit before sequencing. The TCRbeta amplicons were sequenced with 250-bp paired-end reads on an Illumina HiSeq 2500. The paper's data handling went like this. Quality trimming of reads was performed with Trimmomatic v0.33, and paired reads were merged with FLASH v1.2.11 so that full CDR3 sequences could be recovered. MiGEC v1.2.1b assigned V, D and J germline segments to the rearranged TCRbeta sequences. VDJtools v1.0.0 computed clonotype statistics and Shannon-Wiener diversity indices. Except for diversity analysis, only the 250 most abundant clonotypes of each sample were used in subsequent analyses to reduce sampling bias. TCRdb trimmed public reads at Q25 via fastp, called clones via MiXCR and kept in-frame beta chains. When rows share a CDR3 protein, they turn into one entry using the most common DNA and genes. These V and J calls rely on TCRdb rather than the paper's analysis. In this sample the table shows 300,000 to 350,000 distinct CDR3 sequences, 65% of which occur a single time. Clones ranked in the top ten supply 5.5% to 7% of the sample.

For this clonotype: The antigen this receptor binds is unknown. Base quality data are lacking; no much larger clone is found one base away.

The germline V gene encodes CDR1 MDHEN and CDR2 SYDVKM. Reading from cysteine to phenylalanine, the CDR3 counts 14 amino acids. Only CDR3 DNA remains: 42 bases, in frame from the first base. V ends up 5 bases short and J 1 base short, with an unmatched junction base count of 0. RNA from unsorted whole blood was extracted with TRIzol reagent, and germline DNA was obtained with the DNeasy Blood & Tissue kit. At the time of sampling, the patients were treatment-naive and had chronic HBV infection. Around 3.9 milliliters of peripheral blood were collected into K2EDTA tubes before surgery. The sequence is built from TRBV28 and TRBJ2-2; 8 central nucleotides agree with TRBD1. The TCR sequence derives from a man in his forties with primary liver carcinoma and hepatitis B virus infection. The specimen sequenced was peripheral blood. The CDR3 protein sequence reads: CASSGTGNTGELFF. The DNA sequence reads TGTGCCAGCAGTGGGACAGGGAACACCGGGGAGCTGTTTTTT.